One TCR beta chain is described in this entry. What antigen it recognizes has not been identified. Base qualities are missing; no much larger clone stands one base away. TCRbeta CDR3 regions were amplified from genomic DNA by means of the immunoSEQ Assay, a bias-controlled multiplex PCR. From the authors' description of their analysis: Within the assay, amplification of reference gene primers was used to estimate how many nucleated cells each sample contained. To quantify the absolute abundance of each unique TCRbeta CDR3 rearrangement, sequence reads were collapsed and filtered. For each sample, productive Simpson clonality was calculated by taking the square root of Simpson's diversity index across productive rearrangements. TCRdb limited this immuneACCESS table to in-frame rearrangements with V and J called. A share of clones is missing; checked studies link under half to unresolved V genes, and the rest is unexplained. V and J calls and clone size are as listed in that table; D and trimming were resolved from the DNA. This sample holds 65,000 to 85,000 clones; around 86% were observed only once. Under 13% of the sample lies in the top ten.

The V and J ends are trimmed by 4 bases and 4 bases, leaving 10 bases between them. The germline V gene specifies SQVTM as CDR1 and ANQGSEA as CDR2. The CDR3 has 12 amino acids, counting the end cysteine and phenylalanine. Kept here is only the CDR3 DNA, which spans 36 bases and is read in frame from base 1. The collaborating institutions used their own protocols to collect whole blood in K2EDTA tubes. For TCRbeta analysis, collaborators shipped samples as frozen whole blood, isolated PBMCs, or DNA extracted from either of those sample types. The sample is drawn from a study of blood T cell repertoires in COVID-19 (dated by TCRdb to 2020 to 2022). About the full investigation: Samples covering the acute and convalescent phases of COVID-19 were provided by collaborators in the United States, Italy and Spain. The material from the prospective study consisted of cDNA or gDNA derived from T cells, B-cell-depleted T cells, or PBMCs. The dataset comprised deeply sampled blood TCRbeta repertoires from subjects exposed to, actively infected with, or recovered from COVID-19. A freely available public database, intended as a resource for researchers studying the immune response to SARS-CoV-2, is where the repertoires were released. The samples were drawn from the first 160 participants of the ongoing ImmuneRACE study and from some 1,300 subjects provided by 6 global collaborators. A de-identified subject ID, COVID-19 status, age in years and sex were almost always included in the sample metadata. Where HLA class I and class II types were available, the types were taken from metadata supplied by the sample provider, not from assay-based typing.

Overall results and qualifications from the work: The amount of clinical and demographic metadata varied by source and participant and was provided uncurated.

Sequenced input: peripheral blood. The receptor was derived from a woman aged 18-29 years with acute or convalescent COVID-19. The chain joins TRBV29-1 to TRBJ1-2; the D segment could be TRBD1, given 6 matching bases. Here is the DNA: TGCAGCGTTGGACAGGCGGCCTATGGCTACACCTTC. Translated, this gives CSVGQAAYGYTF. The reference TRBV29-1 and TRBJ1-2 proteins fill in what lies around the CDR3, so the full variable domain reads SAVISQKPSRDICQRGTSLTIQCQVDSQVTMMFWYRQQPGQSLTLIATANQGSEATYESGFVIDKFPISRPNLTFSTLTVSNMSPEDSSIYLCSVGQAAYGYTFGSGTRLTVV.